Shown below are 28 T cell receptor beta chains from a single sample sequenced in a study of T cells after posttransplantation cyclophosphamide. Only in-frame clones appear in the TCRdb table, and some are missing; sequencing was by immunoSEQ multiplex PCR. Singletons are absent from the sample, which has approximately 31,000 clones. Sequenced: PBMCs. Receptor source: a woman in her twenties or thirties in good health and a related stem cell transplant donor.

Ten or more counts support this clone. The chain combines TRBV7-2 with TRBJ1-1; D gene unclear. CDR1 is SGHTA and CDR2 is FQGNSA in the germline V gene. The CDR3 length is 14 residues. V was shortened by 1 base and J by 1 base, with 7 bases between the two germline ends. CDR3 sequence reads: CASSLGLPNTEAFF. The CDR3, as DNA: TGTGCCAGCAGCTTAGGTCTCCCGAACACTGAAGCTTTCTTT.

The chain links TRBV5-1 to TRBJ2-5; 7 bases line up with TRBD1. Germline trimming cut 4 bases from V and 5 bases from J; bases unmatched to any gene: 8. This CDR3 has 14 amino acids. Germline V lookup: CDR1 SGHRS, CDR2 YFSETQ. CDR3 nucleotides: TGCGCCAGCAGCAAACAGGGGTCGCAGGAGACCCAGTACTTC. It yields the protein CASSKQGSQETQYF.

This clone has at least ten counts. CDR3 region: CASSYSKNSYTQYF. The CDR3 DNA reads TGTGCCAGCAGTTACTCTAAGAACTCCTATACGCAGTATTTT. The rearrangement uses TRBV6-2 or TRBV6-3 and TRBJ2-3, with D uncertain. The CDR3 is 14 residues long. The germline V and J ends were trimmed by 0 bases and 7 bases, with 11 bases remaining between them. CDR1 is MNHEY and CDR2 is SVGEGT in the germline V gene.

At least ten counts were recorded for this clone. The V and J genes are TRBV7-9 and TRBJ1-6, with 8 bases aligning to TRBD1. The trim removed 5 bases at V and 2 bases at J, leaving 8 bases unmatched. The CDR3 has 17 residues. The V gene's germline CDR1 is SEHNR and CDR2 FQNEAQ (reference sequence). CDR3 bases: TGTGCCAGCAGCCGAAGGACAGGGAATACCTATAATTCACCCCTCCACTTT. Its translation: CASSRRTGNTYNSPLHF.

The chain employs TRBV5-1 and TRBJ2-7; TRBD2 aligns across 8 bases. Germline lookup yields CDR1 SGHRS and CDR2 YFSETQ. The CDR3 contains 15 residues. V dropped 2 bases and J dropped 3; count of bases not matched to a gene: 7. CDR3 residues: CASSFQVAGNYEQYF. Written as DNA, the CDR3 is TGCGCCAGCAGCTTCCAGGTAGCGGGGAACTACGAGCAGTACTTC.

This clone was seen ten or more times. V is TRBV6-2 or TRBV6-3 and J is TRBJ1-1, with D perhaps matching TRBD1 (5 bases). The CDR3 sequence is 16 residues long. V lost 2 bases and J lost 6, with 19 bases in between. Looked up from germline, CDR1 is MNHEY and CDR2 is SVGEGT. The CDR3 nucleotides read TGTGCCAGCAGTTACAGGGAAACAGGCCTCAGGGCTGAAGCTTTCTTT. Amino acid sequence: CASSYRETGLRAEAFF.

This clone was picked up many times. CDR3 in DNA: TGTGCCAGCAGCGCGGTGACTGGATTGCCCTACGAGCAGTACTTC. Translating gives CASSAVTGLPYEQYF. The chain is built from TRBV7-2 and TRBJ2-7; D uncertain. Germline assignment: CDR1 SGHTA and CDR2 FQGNSA. The V end lost 5 bases, the J end lost 2 bases, and 16 bases lay between the germline ends. The CDR3 is 15 amino acids.

Only a few counts were recorded for this clone. The rearrangement joins TRBV5-8 to TRBJ2-3, with 7 positions matching TRBD2. V was pared by 10 bases and J by 2 bases, with 10 bases of the junction left unmatched. The CDR3 covers 14 residues. CDR1 and CDR2 (germline): SGHTS, YDEGEE. The CDR3, as DNA: TGTGCCGCCCCGAGCGCGGGGGTCACAGATACGCAGTATTTT. It translates to CAAPSAGVTDTQYF.

This clone was seen ten or more times. The chain carries TRBV30 and TRBJ1-1; D is perhaps TRBD1 (6 bases). V lost 1 base and J lost 6, with 24 bases in between. The CDR3 totals 17 residues. The V gene's germline CDR1 is GTSNPN and CDR2 SVGIG (reference sequence). In DNA form, the CDR3 reads TGTGCCTGGAGTGCTACCCGAATACCAGGGGCGATGGCTGAAGCTTTCTTT. Protein sequence: CAWSATRIPGAMAEAFF.

This clone was detected ten times or more. The V and J genes are TRBV7-9 and TRBJ2-7, with TRBD1 identical over 7 bases. This CDR3 spans 16 amino acids. Trimming took 5 bases from V and 0 from J; bases not matched to a gene: 10. Germline lookup yields CDR1 SEHNR and CDR2 FQNEAQ (reference sequence). The CDR3 here is CASSGLRDRSSYEQYF. The CDR3 region has the DNA TGTGCCAGCAGCGGACTCCGGGACAGAAGCTCCTACGAGCAGTACTTC.

The chain recombines TRBV10-3 with TRBJ2-3, with a weak D call TRBD1 (5 bases). The CDR3 extends over 16 amino acids. Germline V gene sequence: CDR1 ENHRY, CDR2 SYGVKD. Trimming left V 2 bases short and J 1 base short, with 13 bases between. CDR3 sequence reads: CAISEGLTRGTDTQYF. The CDR3 DNA is TGTGCCATCAGTGAGGGCCTCACCAGGGGCACAGATACGCAGTATTTT.

This clone occurred many times. The V and J genes are TRBV7-9 and TRBJ2-2, with TRBD1 matching over 7 bases. Germline V gene lookup returns CDR1 SEHNR and CDR2 FQNEAQ (reference sequence). This CDR3 spans 18 amino acids. With 1 base clipped from V and 7 bases from J, the junction kept 15 bases outside the gene matches. CDR3 sequence (DNA): TGTGCCAGCAGCTTAGTTAAGTTTGGACAGGCACGGAGCGGGGAGCTGTTTTTT. Its translation: CASSLVKFGQARSGELFF.

This clone has ten or more counts. V gene TRBV9 combines with J gene TRBJ2-1; D is possibly TRBD1 (6 bases). CDR3 length: 14 amino acids. Germline CDR1 is SGDLS and CDR2 is YYNGEE. V lost 6 bases, J lost 0 bases, and 10 bases lay in between. CDR3 coding DNA: TGTGCCAGCACGCAGGGGAACTCCTACAATGAGCAGTTCTTC. The encoded protein is CASTQGNSYNEQFF.

This clone was recorded many times. V is TRBV7-2 and J is TRBJ2-1, with 9 bases matching TRBD2. The CDR3 runs 14 residues. Germline V gene sequence: CDR1 SGHTA, CDR2 FQGNSA. With 5 bases clipped from V and 6 bases from J, the junction kept 5 bases outside the gene matches. The CDR3, as DNA: TGTGCCAGCAGCGGGATAGCGGGGGTCAATGAGCAGTTCTTC. This gives the protein CASSGIAGVNEQFF.

This clone was recorded many times. This rearrangement joins TRBV5-1 to TRBJ2-1; 9 bases fit TRBD2. V gave up 2 bases and J gave up 5 bases; unmatched junction bases: 14. The CDR3 runs to 18 residues. Germline CDR1 and CDR2: SGHRS and YFSETQ. CDR3 DNA: TGCGCCAGCAGCTTCCCAGAGGGCGGGGGGGCCTTCCACAATGAGCAGTTCTTC. Its translation: CASSFPEGGGAFHNEQFF.

At least ten counts were recorded for this clone. The V gene is TRBV4-2, the J gene TRBJ2-6; 9 positions agree with TRBD2. Germline V gives CDR1 LGHNA, CDR2 YNFKEQ. Losses at the gene ends were 2 bases for V and 0 bases for J; bases not matched to a gene: 5. The CDR3 is 18 amino acids. In DNA form, the CDR3 reads TGTGCCAGCAGCCAACTAGCGGGGAGCCTCTCTGGGGCCAACGTCCTGACTTTC. Protein: CASSQLAGSLSGANVLTF.

This clone was seen repeatedly, ten times or more. This CDR3 is CASSFPGTSGGVTDTQYF. The CDR3 coding sequence is TGTGCCAGCAGCTTCCCCGGGACTAGCGGGGGGGTCACAGATACGCAGTATTTT. The J gene is TRBJ2-3, the V gene TRBV5-4; 16 bases agree with TRBD2. There are 18 residues in the CDR3. Germline V gene lookup returns CDR1 SGHNT and CDR2 YYREEE (reference sequence). V shed 2 bases, J shed 2 bases, and the junction held 5 bases outside the gene matches.

This clone was observed at least ten times. The J gene is TRBJ1-1, the V gene TRBV10-3; 7 nucleotides match TRBD1. Losses at the gene ends were 3 bases for V and 4 bases for J; bases not matched to a gene: 14. The CDR3 runs to 17 residues. From germline, CDR1 is ENHRY and CDR2 SYGVKD. CDR3 amino acids: CAISDTTGKTGVTEAFF. CDR3 in DNA: TGTGCCATCAGTGACACCACAGGAAAAACAGGGGTCACTGAAGCTTTCTTT.

In this sample, this clone turned up many times. This chain connects TRBV6-6 to TRBJ1-2; TRBD1 matches 9 bases. The J segment lost 7 bases and the V segment lost 0 bases, leaving 9 bases of the junction unmatched. The CDR3 length is 16 residues. Looked up from germline, CDR1 is MNHNY and CDR2 is SVGAGI (reference sequence). The CDR3 reads CASSYSRDREVVGYTF. The CDR3 nucleotides read TGTGCCAGCAGTTACTCTCGGGACAGGGAAGTAGTTGGCTACACCTTC.

This clone was seen at least ten times. CDR3 DNA: TGTGCCAGCAGCTTAGAGGTAGGGGGAGCTTTCTTT. Translated, it gives CASSLEVGGAFF. The V and J genes are TRBV7-9 and TRBJ1-1; a weak D match, TRBD1 (6 bases). The germline V and J ends were trimmed by 1 base and 10 bases, with 10 bases remaining between them. There are 12 residues in the CDR3. Germline CDR1 is SEHNR and CDR2 is FQNEAQ (reference sequence).

This clone was counted ten times or more. The chain uses TRBV4-1 and TRBJ1-6; no clear D. The germline V gene encodes CDR1 MGHRA and CDR2 YSYEKL. The CDR3 has 15 residues. V dropped 0 bases and J dropped 10 bases, with 13 bases sitting between them. The CDR3 here is CASSQDHASRSPLHF. CDR3 coding DNA: TGCGCCAGCAGCCAAGATCACGCTTCGAGGTCACCCCTCCACTTT.

This clone was recorded at least ten times. This chain joins TRBV19 and TRBJ2-1; 8 bases are a match to TRBD1. This CDR3 is 13 amino acids long. J lost 9 bases, V lost 6 bases, and 7 bases had no gene match. The germline gives CDR1 LNHDA, CDR2 SQIVND (reference sequence). In nucleotides, the CDR3 is TGTGCCAGTAGCACGACAGGGGTCCGTGAGCAGTTCTTC. Its translation: CASSTTGVREQFF. Looking up the rest from reference TRBV19 and TRBJ2-1 gives the full variable domain: DGGITQSPKYLFRKEGQNVTLSCEQNLNHDAMYWYRQDPGQGLRLIYYSQIVNDFQKGDIAEGYSVSREKKESFPLTVTSAQKNPTAFYLCASSTTGVREQFFGPGTRLTVL.

This clone appeared many times. The CDR3 bases are TGTGCCAGCAGTTATGACAGGGCGGACACTGAAGCTTTCTTT. Residues: CASSYDRADTEAFF. The chain has TRBV6-5 and TRBJ1-1; TRBD1 agrees at 7 bases. Germline trimming cut 3 bases from V and 3 bases from J; bases unmatched to any gene: 4. From germline, CDR1 is MNHEY and CDR2 SVGAGI. The CDR3 spans 14 residues.

This clone was counted many times. The rearrangement uses TRBV6-2 or TRBV6-3 and TRBJ2-7, with D tentatively TRBD1 (5 bases). CDR1 MNHEY and CDR2 SVGEGT come from the germline V gene. The V end lost 10 bases, the J end lost 5 bases, and 15 bases lay between the germline ends. The CDR3 length is 12 residues. CDR3 residues: CATQTVGDEQYF. In DNA, the CDR3 is TGTGCCACCCAGACAGTTGGTGACGAGCAGTACTTC.

There are many counts of this clone. This rearrangement joins TRBV7-2 to TRBJ1-2; D possibly corresponds to TRBD1 (6 bases). CDR3 length: 14 residues. Per germline, CDR1 SGHTA and CDR2 FQGNSA. Trimming stripped 3 bases from V and 8 bases from J, with 16 bases between. The CDR3 region has the DNA TGTGCCAGCAGCTTGGAAACAGGGTACCGGGGCTACACCTTC. Translating gives CASSLETGYRGYTF.

Only a few counts were recorded for this clone. The CDR3 spells CASSVGTGRTNEKLFF. CDR3 nucleotides: TGTGCCAGCAGCGTCGGGACAGGGCGAACTAATGAAAAACTGTTTTTT. The chain recombines TRBV9 with TRBJ1-4; TRBD1 agrees at 9 bases. Germline V lookup: CDR1 SGDLS, CDR2 YYNGEE. The V and J ends lost 2 bases and 1 base, in that order; junction bases with no gene match: 3. This CDR3 region has 16 residues.

This clone has ten or more counts. This chain connects TRBV19 to TRBJ1-6; D uncertain. There are 14 residues in the CDR3. CDR1 and CDR2 from the germline V gene are LNHDA and SQIVND (reference sequence). With 7 bases removed from V and 6 bases from J, the gap between germline ends came to 13 bases. As DNA, the CDR3 is TGTGCCAGTACCGGTTGGACTGCTAATTCACCCCTCCACTTT. This codes for CASTGWTANSPLHF.

This clone has at least ten counts. The chain couples TRBV2 to TRBJ1-6, with TRBD1 identical over 8 bases. Germline V lookup: CDR1 SNHLY, CDR2 FYNNEI. The V gene end was trimmed by 7 bases and the J gene end by 7 bases; junction bases not matched to a gene: 9. CDR3 size: 15 residues. The DNA of the CDR3 is TGTGCCAGCATTCGACAGGGGATAAAGAATTCACCCCTCCACTTT. Its protein is CASIRQGIKNSPLHF.